This T cell receptor beta chain emerged from a study of blood T cell repertoires in COVID-19. Study in general: The United States, Italy and Spain were the sources of the acute and convalescent COVID-19 samples.

TCRdb's table, derived via immunoSEQ multiplex PCR, lists solely in-frame clones and lacks some. The sample includes 250,000 to 300,000 clones, about nine tenths of them seen just once. The CDR3 totals 14 residues. Germline V lookup: CDR1 LGHDT, CDR2 YNNKEL (reference sequence). Trimming shortened V by 1 base and J by 7 bases, and 10 bases separated the two germline ends. What was sequenced was peripheral blood. The TCR sequence derives from a woman aged 30 to 39 with COVID-19, enrolled during active disease. This chain uses TRBV3-1 (or the pseudogene TRBV3-2) with TRBJ1-4, with a possible D match to TRBD1 (5 bases). The CDR3 region is CASSQAGWGEKLFF. CDR3 nucleotide sequence: TGTGCCAGCAGCCAAGCAGGGTGGGGTGAAAAACTGTTTTTT.